What follows describes a single T cell receptor beta chain. The target antigen is unknown. The sample is drawn from a study of cytomegalovirus exposure and HLA in healthy donors. Study-level background: Approximately 85 million unique TCRs from HLA-typed donors made up an early data release.

Study-level findings and limits: HLA restriction was apparent for most CMV-associated TCR beta chains in a later analysis. The records held CMV serostatus as the only immune exposure information.

With 60 Vbeta and 13 Jbeta primers, the PCR was carried out. Generated by immunoSEQ multiplex PCR, the TCRdb table keeps only in-frame clones and is missing some. The repertoire includes some 110,000 clones, about 61% of them detected once, and 2.2% sits in the top ten. The donors were healthy bone marrow donors. This CDR3 region has 16 residues. Trimming removed 3 bases at V and 0 bases at J, with 12 bases between. Germline V gene sequence: CDR1 MRHNA, CDR2 SNTAGT. The sequencing input was PBMCs. The source is a woman aged 30 to 39 in good health and CMV-seronegative. The V and J genes are TRBV6-4 and TRBJ2-1; maybe TRBD1 (5 bases). The CDR3 bases are TGTGCCAGCAGTGATGGACAAACCAGCTCCTACAATGAGCAGTTCTTC. The encoded protein is CASSDGQTSSYNEQFF.